The 20 T cell receptor beta chains in this list originate from one sample, sequenced in a study of T cell responses to AZD1222 COVID-19 vaccine. Repertoires were generated with immunoSEQ multiplex PCR, while TCRdb's copy carries only in-frame clones and drops some. This sample has about 92,000 clones, with approximately 91% found just once. The sample here was peripheral blood, taken on day 0 of AZD1222 vaccination. The receptors come from an adult in good health.

V gene TRBV19 combines with J gene TRBJ1-1; tentative D call: TRBD1 (6 bases). V dropped 5 bases and J dropped 1 base, with 17 bases sitting between them. Germline loops: CDR1 LNHDA, CDR2 SQIVND (reference sequence). The CDR3 has 16 residues. The CDR3 nucleotides are TGTGCCAGTAGTCCCCTCGACAGGATTTCGAACACTGAAGCTTTCTTT. This codes for CASSPLDRISNTEAFF.

This clone showed up just a few times. The chain is built from TRBV18 and TRBJ2-1, with 10 bases identical to TRBD2. CDR3 length equals 17 residues. The V gene end was trimmed by 1 base and the J gene end by 4 bases; junction bases not matched to a gene: 7. From germline, CDR1 is KGHSH and CDR2 LQKENI. The CDR3 sequence: CASSPRLLAGEYNEQFF. The CDR3 nucleotides are TGTGCCAGCTCACCACGTCTGCTAGCGGGGGAGTACAATGAGCAGTTCTTC.

This clone was found once. The chain employs TRBV7-2 and TRBJ1-6; D is undetermined. V was shortened by 2 bases and J by 8 bases, with 7 bases between the two germline ends. The length of the CDR3 is 13 residues. From germline, CDR1 is SGHTA and CDR2 FQGNSA. The DNA of the CDR3 is TGTGCCAGCAGCTTATATACTGATTCACCCCTCCACTTT. Its protein is CASSLYTDSPLHF.

The V call is TRBV9, the J call TRBJ1-1, with D uncertain. The CDR3 sequence is 12 residues long. V lost 4 bases and J lost 7, with 11 bases in between. Per germline, CDR1 SGDLS and CDR2 YYNGEE. The CDR3 DNA reads TGTGCCAGCAGCACCCGAGGGAATGAAGCTTTCTTT. Protein sequence: CASSTRGNEAFF. Using reference TRBV9 and TRBJ1-1 for the parts outside the CDR3, the full variable domain is DSGVTQTPKHLITATGQRVTLRCSPRSGDLSVYWYQQSLDQGLQFLIQYYNGEERAKGNILERFSAQQFPDLHSELNLSSLELGDSALYFCASSTRGNEAFFGQGTRLTVV.

The rearrangement joins TRBV19 to TRBJ2-2; tentatively, D is TRBD2 (6 bases). Trimming left V 3 bases short and J 1 base short, with 9 bases between. CDR1 is LNHDA, CDR2 SQIVND, per germline (reference sequence). This CDR3 region has 15 residues. CDR3 sequence: CASSMGTGNTGELFF. Written as DNA, the CDR3 is TGTGCCAGTAGTATGGGGACTGGGAACACCGGGGAGCTGTTTTTT.

The chain uses TRBV28 and TRBJ1-2; D is possibly TRBD1 (6 bases). The CDR3 runs to 15 residues. Trimming took 4 bases from V and 3 from J, leaving 15 bases between them. Germline V gene sequence: CDR1 MDHEN, CDR2 SYDVKM. The CDR3, as DNA: TGTGCCAGCAGTTCAGGGTCGGACAGTTACTATGGCTACACCTTC. Residues: CASSSGSDSYYGYTF.

V and J are TRBV7-9 and TRBJ2-3; TRBD2 agrees at 10 bases. Germline lookup yields CDR1 SEHNR and CDR2 FQNEAQ (reference sequence). V gave up 1 base and J gave up 12 bases; unmatched junction bases: 13. This CDR3 is built from 16 residues. As DNA, the CDR3 is TGTGCCAGCAGCTTAGAGTCCCAGCGGGGGGGCCCCACACAGTATTTT. Encoded protein: CASSLESQRGGPTQYF.

The chain has TRBV5-1 and TRBJ1-6; D gene ambiguous. Trimming stripped 0 bases from V and 0 bases from J, with 7 bases between. Germline V gives CDR1 SGHRS, CDR2 YFSETQ. The CDR3 contains 16 residues. As DNA, the CDR3 is TGCGCCAGCAGCTTGGAGTGGGGCTCCTATAATTCACCCCTCCACTTT. Its protein is CASSLEWGSYNSPLHF.

This rearrangement joins TRBV6-5 to TRBJ1-5; tentatively, D is TRBD1 (6 bases). The germline CDR1 and CDR2 sequences are MNHEY and SVGAGI. With 2 bases removed from V and 5 bases from J, the gap between germline ends came to 16 bases. This CDR3 is built from 16 residues. The CDR3 coding sequence is TGTGCCAGCAGTTACCAAAGCAGGTCAGGGGATCAGCCCCAGCATTTT. Protein sequence: CASSYQSRSGDQPQHF.

The chain carries TRBV25-1 and TRBJ1-2, with 10 bases lining up with TRBD1. V trimming: 2 bases; J trimming: 9 bases; junction bases outside the gene matches: 6. Germline V gene data show CDR1 as MGHDK and CDR2 as SYGVNS. The CDR3 contains 14 residues. CDR3 in amino acids: CASSEDRGQSSYTF. CDR3 nucleotides: TGTGCCAGCAGTGAAGACAGGGGGCAGTCTAGCTACACCTTC.

The chain combines TRBV9 with TRBJ2-2; D could derive from TRBD1 or TRBD2 (5 bases each). In germline, CDR1 is SGDLS, CDR2 YYNGEE. This CDR3 contains 13 residues. With 2 bases removed from V and 8 bases from J, the gap between germline ends came to 10 bases. Here the CDR3 DNA reads TGTGCCAGCAGCGTTACTAGGACAGGGGAGCTGTTTTTT. This codes for CASSVTRTGELFF.

This clone came up once. The CDR3 sequence: CASSFGGLSYNEQFF. In DNA form, the CDR3 reads TGTGCCAGCAGTTTTGGGGGGCTCTCCTACAATGAGCAGTTCTTC. The rearrangement uses TRBV6-2 or TRBV6-3 and TRBJ2-1; tentatively, D is TRBD1 or TRBD2 (6 bases each). With 4 bases removed from V and 0 bases from J, the gap between germline ends came to 10 bases. From germline, CDR1 is MNHEY and CDR2 SVGEGT. The CDR3 has 15 residues.

The V gene is TRBV6-5, the J gene TRBJ2-1, with a weak D call TRBD2 (5 bases). Germline V gene sequence: CDR1 MNHEY, CDR2 SVGAGI. V lost 1 base and J lost 2, with 9 bases in between. This CDR3 comprises 15 residues. The CDR3 region is CASSYWTDTYNEQFF. CDR3 nucleotides: TGTGCCAGCAGTTACTGGACTGACACCTACAATGAGCAGTTCTTC.

Written as DNA, the CDR3 is TGTGCCAGCAGTCCAATTAGCGGGGGGGCCTCAGATACGCAGTATTTT. Protein product: CASSPISGGASDTQYF. V usage is TRBV6-2 or TRBV6-3 and J usage is TRBJ2-3; 11 bases are a match to TRBD2. Germline CDR1 is MNHEY and CDR2 is SVGEGT. The length of the CDR3 is 16 residues. Trimming took 5 bases from V and 4 from J; bases not matched to a gene: 8.

CDR3 sequence reads: CASSLRQGRLNTGELFF. The CDR3 DNA reads TGTGCCAGCAGTTTAAGACAGGGGCGACTGAACACCGGGGAGCTGTTTTTT. V and J are TRBV28 and TRBJ2-2; 8 bases are shared with TRBD1. Germline V lookup: CDR1 MDHEN, CDR2 SYDVKM. There are 17 residues in the CDR3. V lost 2 bases and J lost 1; bases outside the gene matches: 6.

Remarks on this clone: At one end, the junction sequence differs from germline, possibly due to a read error. The rearrangement joins TRBV2 to TRBJ1-5, with D unresolved. CDR3 length equals 14 residues. CDR1 and CDR2 (germline): SNHLY, FYNNEI. CDR3 residues: CASSEVYSNQPQHF. The CDR3 nucleotides are TGTGCCAGCAGCGAAGTTTATAGCAATCAGCCCCAGCATTTT.

This chain joins TRBV5-8 and TRBJ2-7; a weak D match, TRBD1 (6 bases). Trimming took 1 base from V and 0 from J, leaving 11 bases between them. This CDR3 contains 15 residues. Germline CDR1 is SGHTS and CDR2 is YDEGEE. The DNA of the CDR3 is TGTGCCAGCAGCTTGCAGGGGACCATCTCCTACGAGCAGTACTTC. This sequence encodes CASSLQGTISYEQYF.

The chain joins TRBV5-4 to TRBJ1-4, with 7 nucleotides matching TRBD1. The CDR3 consists of 14 residues. V lost 0 bases to trimming and J lost 7 bases; unmatched junction nucleotides: 3. Germline V gives CDR1 SGHNT, CDR2 YYREEE (reference sequence). In DNA form, the CDR3 reads TGTGCCAGCAGCTTGGGGGCAGGGGGTGAAAAACTGTTTTTT. It is translated as CASSLGAGGEKLFF.

The genes are TRBV7-8 and TRBJ1-6; 7 positions agree with TRBD1. This CDR3 is 15 amino acids long. V gave up 3 bases and J gave up 7 bases; unmatched junction bases: 6. CDR1 is SGHVS, CDR2 FQNEAQ, per germline. CDR3 bases: TGTGCCAGCAGCTTGGGACAGTTAGAAAATTCACCCCTCCACTTT. Encoded protein: CASSLGQLENSPLHF.

On this clone: The sample contains more than one DNA sequence encoding this CDR3. The rearrangement links TRBV6-6 to TRBJ1-1, with 7 bases aligning to TRBD1. Germline CDR1 is MNHNY and CDR2 is SVGAGI (reference sequence). The CDR3 consists of 13 residues. The ends lost 3 bases at V and 4 bases at J; junction bases unmatched: 2. CDR3 protein: CASSYGQVTEAFF. The DNA of the CDR3 is TGTGCCAGCAGTTATGGACAGGTCACTGAAGCTTTCTTT.